This record covers a single T cell receptor (beta chain). This sample stems from a study of blood T cell repertoires in COVID-19. The wider study: Acute and convalescent COVID-19 samples came from the United States, Italy and Spain. Sources were T cells, B-cell-depleted T cells, or PBMCs; the material itself was cDNA or gDNA.

TCRdb's table, derived via immunoSEQ multiplex PCR, lists solely in-frame clones and lacks some. Of 100,000 to 150,000 clones detected, about 80% appear once; the ten largest clones hold about 11%. This CDR3 spans 15 amino acids. Germline V gives CDR1 SNHLY, CDR2 FYNNEI. V lost 2 bases to trimming and J lost 4 bases, with 12 bases between them. The chain uses TRBV2 and TRBJ2-1; D uncertain. Sequenced: peripheral blood. The sequence derives from a man between 60 and 70 years old with acute or convalescent COVID-19. The CDR3 reads CASSERFGQYNEQFF. In DNA, the CDR3 is TGTGCCAGCAGTGAAAGGTTTGGGCAGTACAATGAGCAGTTCTTC. The full variable domain, rest sourced from reference TRBV2 and TRBJ2-1, is EPEVTQTPSHQVTQMGQEVILRCVPISNHLYFYWYRQILGQKVEFLVSFYNNEISEKSEIFDDQFSVERPDGSNFTLKIRSTKLEDSAMYFCASSERFGQYNEQFFGPGTRLTVL.